This T cell receptor beta chain was identified in a study of cytomegalovirus exposure and HLA in healthy donors. The V end was cut by 7 bases, the J end by 5 bases, with 15 bases between. This CDR3 is built from 14 residues. Per germline, CDR1 MNHNY and CDR2 SVGAGI (reference sequence). The PCR ran on 60 Vbeta and 13 Jbeta primers. Original methodology: There were tens of millions of unique TCR beta chains by a later count, and approximately 12 million of them were shared. Assay used: immunoSEQ multiplex PCR; TCRdb lists only in-frame clones, some missing. Clonal size and the V and J genes are those of that table, whereas D and trimming came from the DNA. The data contain more than 140,000 clones, 60% to 80% of them singletons.

The source material was PBMCs. The sequence derives from a male donor in good health and CMV-seronegative. V usage is TRBV6-6 and J usage is TRBJ2-1, with D perhaps TRBD1 (5 bases). This CDR3 is CASIGMAGNNEQFF. CDR3 sequence (DNA): TGTGCCAGCATAGGCATGGCAGGGAACAATGAGCAGTTCTTC.